Listed below are T cell receptor beta chains from one sample, sequenced in a study of blood T cells in healthy people across ages. TCRdb fed the 5' RACE reads into MiXCR, producing one record per CDR3 protein. The sample carries about 1,500,000 distinct CDR3 sequences, approximately 28% recorded once. Material for sequencing was blood. The receptors were sampled from a woman aged 25-40 years in good health. CDR3s include the opening cysteine and the closing phenylalanine or tryptophan. D genes are given only for firm matches. Clone size, where shown, is once, few, many, or a class for clones that have expanded.

v_call: TRBV20-1
j_call: TRBJ2-2
d_call: NA
clone_size: NA
cdr3_nt: TGCAGTGCTCCCGGGTCCCAGCTAACCGGGGAGCTGTTTTTT
cdr3_aa: CSAPGSQLTGELFF

v_call: TRBV12-3/TRBV12-4
j_call: TRBJ1-2
d_call: NA
clone_size: NA
cdr3_nt: TGTGCCAGCAGTTTATCGGGTACGGTAGTCTATGACTACACCTTC
cdr3_aa: CASSLSGTVVYDYTF

v_call: TRBV6-6
j_call: TRBJ2-7
d_call: NA
clone_size: many
cdr3_nt: TGTGCCAGCAGTTACTCGAGCGGCACCTACGAGCAGTACTTC
cdr3_aa: CASSYSSGTYEQYF

v_call: TRBV5-6
j_call: TRBJ1-2
d_call: TRBD1
clone_size: NA
cdr3_nt: TGTGCCAGCAGCTACGGACAGGGCAACTATGGCTACATCTTC
cdr3_aa: CASSYGQGNYGYIF

v_call: TRBV12-3/TRBV12-4
j_call: TRBJ2-7
d_call: NA
clone_size: NA
cdr3_nt: TGTACCAGCAGTTTAACCAGCGCTACCTACGAGCAGTACTTC
cdr3_aa: CTSSLTSATYEQYF

v_call: TRBV13
j_call: TRBJ2-1
d_call: NA
clone_size: many
cdr3_nt: TGTGCCAGCAGCGAAAAGGGGGATGAGCAGTTCTTC
cdr3_aa: CASSEKGDEQFF

v_call: TRBV29-1
j_call: TRBJ1-1
d_call: NA
clone_size: NA
cdr3_nt: TGCAGCGTTGAGTTGGTCGCAGGGATGAACACTGAAGCTTTCTTT
cdr3_aa: CSVELVAGMNTEAFF

v_call: TRBV12-3/TRBV12-4
j_call: TRBJ2-1
d_call: TRBD2
clone_size: few
cdr3_nt: TGTGCCAGCATGCTAGCGGGAGGGCCTGAGCAGTTCTTC
cdr3_aa: CASMLAGGPEQFF

v_call: TRBV29-1
j_call: TRBJ2-5
d_call: NA
clone_size: many
cdr3_nt: TGCAGCGTTGAAGGAAGGGGCTACCAGTACTTC
cdr3_aa: CSVEGRGYQYF

v_call: TRBV12-3/TRBV12-4
j_call: TRBJ2-5
d_call: NA
clone_size: many
cdr3_nt: TGTGCCAGCAGTTCCTGGGACGATAAAGACCAAGAGACCCAGTACTTC
cdr3_aa: CASSSWDDKDQETQYF

v_call: TRBV27
j_call: TRBJ2-1
d_call: TRBD2
clone_size: NA
cdr3_nt: TGTGCCAGCACTATCAAGCGGGGGTACAGTGAGCAGTTCTTC
cdr3_aa: CASTIKRGYSEQFF

v_call: TRBV5-1
j_call: TRBJ2-7
d_call: TRBD1
clone_size: few
cdr3_nt: TGCGCCAGCAGCTTTGCCGACAGGGGGTACGAGCAGTACTTC
cdr3_aa: CASSFADRGYEQYF

v_call: TRBV6-2/TRBV6-3
j_call: TRBJ2-4
d_call: NA
clone_size: NA
cdr3_nt: TGTGCCAGCAGCAAAGCCACTTCACCGGGCAAAAACATTCAGTACTTC
cdr3_aa: CASSKATSPGKNIQYF

v_call: TRBV13
j_call: TRBJ2-7
d_call: TRBD2
clone_size: NA
cdr3_nt: TGTGCCGGCAGCACGAGACTAGCGCTCGGAACCGAGCAGTACTTC
cdr3_aa: CAGSTRLALGTEQYF

v_call: TRBV6-6
j_call: TRBJ1-1
d_call: TRBD1
clone_size: NA
cdr3_nt: TGTGCCAGCACCAAGACAGGGGAGAACACTGAAGCTTTCTTT
cdr3_aa: CASTKTGENTEAFF

v_call: TRBV20-1
j_call: TRBJ2-7
d_call: TRBD1
clone_size: NA
cdr3_nt: TGCAGTGCTAGACATCGACAGGGGAAAGTCGGAGAGCAGTACTTC
cdr3_aa: CSARHRQGKVGEQYF

v_call: TRBV20-1
j_call: TRBJ2-5
d_call: TRBD1
clone_size: few
cdr3_nt: TGCAGTGCTAGAGATTTCGAGGGGGCACAAGAGACCCAGTACTTC
cdr3_aa: CSARDFEGAQETQYF

v_call: TRBV4-1
j_call: TRBJ2-2
d_call: NA
clone_size: NA
cdr3_nt: TGCGCCAGCAGCCAAGATTGGGGAGACACCGGGGAGCTGTTTTTT
cdr3_aa: CASSQDWGDTGELFF

v_call: TRBV24-1
j_call: TRBJ1-5
d_call: TRBD1
clone_size: NA
cdr3_nt: TGTGCCACCAGTGACGGACGGACAGGGGAGATGGAGCCCCAGCATTTT
cdr3_aa: CATSDGRTGEMEPQHF

v_call: TRBV29-1
j_call: TRBJ1-6
d_call: TRBD1
clone_size: NA
cdr3_nt: TGCAGCGTGTCCCGGGACAGCAATAATTCACCCCTCCACTTT
cdr3_aa: CSVSRDSNNSPLHF

v_call: TRBV20-1
j_call: TRBJ2-5
d_call: NA
clone_size: NA
cdr3_nt: TGCAGTGCTAGAGATCGGAGCAATGTGGGCGAGACCCAGTACTTC
cdr3_aa: CSARDRSNVGETQYF

v_call: TRBV5-6
j_call: TRBJ2-3
d_call: TRBD1
clone_size: NA
cdr3_nt: TGTGCCAGCAGCGTTGACAGGGGGCTCCGGACAGATACGCAGTATTTT
cdr3_aa: CASSVDRGLRTDTQYF

v_call: TRBV18
j_call: TRBJ2-7
d_call: NA
clone_size: NA
cdr3_nt: TGTGCCAGCTCACAACAGACAGGATCCTACGAGCAGTACTTC
cdr3_aa: CASSQQTGSYEQYF

v_call: TRBV28
j_call: TRBJ2-3
d_call: TRBD1
clone_size: NA
cdr3_nt: TGTGCCAGCAGTTCGGGACAGGGGCCCGATACGCAGTATTTT
cdr3_aa: CASSSGQGPDTQYF

v_call: TRBV12-3/TRBV12-4
j_call: TRBJ2-5
d_call: TRBD2
clone_size: many
cdr3_nt: TGTGCCAGCAGTTGGTTAGCGGGAGAACGAGAGACCCAGTACTTC
cdr3_aa: CASSWLAGERETQYF

v_call: TRBV3-1
j_call: TRBJ2-1
d_call: TRBD1
clone_size: NA
cdr3_nt: TGTGCCAGCAGCCAACGGGACAGACAGTTCTTC
cdr3_aa: CASSQRDRQFF

v_call: TRBV12-3/TRBV12-4
j_call: TRBJ1-4
d_call: TRBD1
clone_size: few
cdr3_nt: TGTGCCAGCAGGTGGACAGGGGTTAATGAAAAACTGTTTTTT
cdr3_aa: CASRWTGVNEKLFF

v_call: TRBV5-4
j_call: TRBJ1-1
d_call: NA
clone_size: NA
cdr3_nt: TGTGCCAGCATTACAAGGGGGGGGGAAAACACTGAAGCTTTCTTT
cdr3_aa: CASITRGGENTEAFF

v_call: TRBV29-1
j_call: TRBJ2-1
d_call: TRBD2
clone_size: NA
cdr3_nt: TGCTGCGTTGGATCGGGGGGGCCCTACAATGAGCAGTTCTTC
cdr3_aa: CCVGSGGPYNEQFF

v_call: TRBV5-4
j_call: TRBJ2-7
d_call: NA
clone_size: NA
cdr3_nt: TGTGCCAGCAGCCCCCGGGGACCCAGCATCTACAACGAGCAGTACTTC
cdr3_aa: CASSPRGPSIYNEQYF

v_call: TRBV7-2
j_call: TRBJ2-7
d_call: NA
clone_size: many
cdr3_nt: TGTGCCAGCAGCTTATGGCGACCCCACTACGAGCAGTACTTC
cdr3_aa: CASSLWRPHYEQYF

v_call: TRBV19
j_call: TRBJ1-5
d_call: NA
clone_size: NA
cdr3_nt: TGTGCCAGTAGTATACCGACAGAATATAGCAATCAGCCCCAGCATTTT
cdr3_aa: CASSIPTEYSNQPQHF

v_call: TRBV5-1
j_call: TRBJ1-2
d_call: NA
clone_size: NA
cdr3_nt: TGCGCCAGCAGCTCACCGGACATCCATGGCTACACCTTC
cdr3_aa: CASSSPDIHGYTF

v_call: TRBV28
j_call: TRBJ1-2
d_call: TRBD1
clone_size: NA
cdr3_nt: TGTGCCAGCAGTTCCCTTATACAGGGGGGCGGCTACACCTTC
cdr3_aa: CASSSLIQGGGYTF

v_call: TRBV20-1
j_call: TRBJ1-2
d_call: NA
clone_size: many
cdr3_nt: TGCAGTGCTAGTACGACGACCGATAACTATGGCTACACCTTC
cdr3_aa: CSASTTTDNYGYTF

v_call: TRBV4-3
j_call: TRBJ2-3
d_call: NA
clone_size: many
cdr3_nt: TGCGCCAGCAGCGAAACGGGGGATACGCAGTATTTT
cdr3_aa: CASSETGDTQYF

v_call: TRBV7-2
j_call: TRBJ1-5
d_call: TRBD1
clone_size: NA
cdr3_nt: TGTGCCAGCAGCGACGCCCCTGACAGGGGTAATCAGCCCCAGCATTTT
cdr3_aa: CASSDAPDRGNQPQHF

v_call: TRBV29-1
j_call: TRBJ2-5
d_call: NA
clone_size: many
cdr3_nt: TGCAGCGTTGCTCGGCTAGAAGAGACCCAGTACTTC
cdr3_aa: CSVARLEETQYF

v_call: TRBV9
j_call: TRBJ2-3
d_call: TRBD2
clone_size: NA
cdr3_nt: TGTGCCAGCAGCCTTCGACTAGCGGGGGGTTCCCAAGATACGCAGTATTTT
cdr3_aa: CASSLRLAGGSQDTQYF

v_call: TRBV10-3
j_call: TRBJ2-1
d_call: TRBD1
clone_size: NA
cdr3_nt: TGTGCCATCAAAGGCCCGCAGGGGGAGAGGTCCTACAATGAGCAGTTCTTC
cdr3_aa: CAIKGPQGERSYNEQFF

v_call: TRBV20-1
j_call: TRBJ2-7
d_call: NA
clone_size: NA
cdr3_nt: TGCAGTGCTAGAGAGCGCGACGCCTACAATGAGCAGTACTTC
cdr3_aa: CSARERDAYNEQYF